This entry concerns a single T cell receptor beta chain. The antigen it binds to is not known. The record has no base qualities; no much larger clone is one base away. Reading the germline V gene gives CDR1 SGDLS and CDR2 YYNGEE. V ends up 0 bases short and J 1 base short, with an unmatched junction base count of 3. The cysteine opens and the phenylalanine closes a CDR3 of 15 amino acids. This entry keeps only the CDR3 DNA: 45 bases, framed from base 1. The immunoSEQ Assay was the method used to sequence TCRbeta CDR3 regions. After extraction, genomic DNA underwent amplification by bias-controlled multiplex PCR, followed by high-throughput sequencing. The authors' pipeline ran thus. To quantify the absolute abundance of each unique TCRbeta CDR3 region, sequences were collapsed and filtered. T cell fraction was estimated by normalization of TCRbeta template counts to usable DNA, with usable DNA being measured through amplification of reference genes present in all nucleated cells. Repertoire TCRs were annotated as SARS-CoV-2-specific when V gene, CDR3 amino acid sequence and J gene were exactly matched to a known reactive TCR set. The reference SARS-CoV-2 TCR set was derived from MIRA and filtered for enrichment in COVID-19-positive ImmuneCODE repertoires, a step that removed public or cross-reactive TCRs. Based on the MIRA antigens, annotated TCRs were further analysed at the level of specific ORF or position within ORF. Breadth was defined as the number of annotated unique rearrangements divided by the total number of unique productive rearrangements, and depth was defined as the summed frequency of the annotated unique rearrangements. TCR breadth was compared between groups using two-sided Wilcoxon rank-sum tests. Entries here come from immuneACCESS through TCRdb and include only in-frame sequences with V and J called. Some clones fail to appear in such tables; in the studies checked, an unresolved V gene covers under half of the shortfall, and the cause of the remainder is unknown. That table gives V, J and clone size, and the DNA gave D and trimming. The sample includes about 350,000 clones, with around 90% observed a single time. The ten most abundant clones make up 6.4% of the sample.

The data were obtained in a study of Ad26.COV2.S vaccination and SARS-CoV-2 variants (dated by TCRdb to the early 2020s). General notes on the study: Donors in the vaccine arm were drawn from COV1001, a phase I-IIa trial of Ad26.COV2.S in healthy adults that was multicentre, randomized, double-blind and placebo-controlled. Trial participants were randomized into five groups of five: low-dose or high-dose Ad26.COV2.S given once or twice, or placebo on both occasions. The TCR-sequenced set comprised about 32 samples: roughly 19 Ad26.COV2.S vaccine recipients, 5 placebo recipients and 8 SARS-CoV-2 convalescent individuals. The specificity and breadth of SARS-CoV-2-reactive T cell receptors after Ad26.COV2.S vaccination were assessed by TCRbeta repertoire sequencing. Ad26.COV2.S was given intramuscularly at 5x10^10 or 1x10^11 viral particles, as a single shot or as two shots 56 days apart. Investigators did not know the trial group allocation while performing experiments and assessing outcomes. Overall study outcomes, separate from this receptor: Ad26.COV2.S recipients had higher spike-specific TCR breadth than placebo recipients (P = 0.0014). Comparable non-spike TCR breadth was observed between vaccine and placebo recipients, consistent with only spike being contained in the vaccine. Substantial breadth of spike-specific CD8+ and CD4+ T cell responses was reported after vaccination. According to the authors, total T cell responses may have been underestimated by the TCR breadth and depth analyses. The study lacked the statistical power to compare responses across vaccine doses or regimens.

The sample's treatment or condition label, in plain terms: 15 to 20 received Ad26.COV2.S at low or high dose, single or two shots; roughly 5 received placebo; per-sample allocation not given. Repertoires of vaccine and placebo recipients were sequenced from samples collected on day 63 after the first injection. In Cohort 1b, 25 to 30 adults aged 18-55 years were enrolled at a single site in Boston, USA, between 29 July and 7 August 2020. Ad26.COV2.S consisted of a replication-incompetent adenovirus type 26 vector by which a prefusion-stabilized SARS-CoV-2 spike protein from the original Wuhan strain was expressed.

The rearranged chain carries TRBV9 and TRBJ1-2; 7 central nucleotides agree with TRBD1. The specimen comprised peripheral blood, sampled in a trial of Ad26.COV2.S vaccine versus placebo. The TCR was taken from a person aged 18-60 years who received the Ad26.COV2.S COVID-19 vaccine or a placebo. At the DNA level, the sequence is TGTGCCAGCAGCGTAGGGCAGGGGGTTAACTATGGCTACACCTTC. This yields the protein CASSVGQGVNYGYTF.